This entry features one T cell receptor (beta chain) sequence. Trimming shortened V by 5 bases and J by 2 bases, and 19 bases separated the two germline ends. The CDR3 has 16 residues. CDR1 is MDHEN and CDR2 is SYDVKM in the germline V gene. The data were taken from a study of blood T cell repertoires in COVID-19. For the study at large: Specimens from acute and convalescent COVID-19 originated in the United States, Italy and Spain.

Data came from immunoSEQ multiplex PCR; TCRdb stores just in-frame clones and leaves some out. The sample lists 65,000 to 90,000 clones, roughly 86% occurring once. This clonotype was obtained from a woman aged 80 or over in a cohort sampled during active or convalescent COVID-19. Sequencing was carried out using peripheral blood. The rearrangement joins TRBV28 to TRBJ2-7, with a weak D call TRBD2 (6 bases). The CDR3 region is CASSPPEGLGTYEQYF. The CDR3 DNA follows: TGTGCCAGCAGTCCCCCGGAGGGCCTTGGAACCTACGAGCAGTACTTC.